Given below is one T cell receptor beta chain in context. Its antigen has not been determined. No quality values exist for individual bases; no much larger clone is one base distant. The germline V gene gives CDR1 as SGHTA and CDR2 as FQGNSA. V was cut back by 3 bases and J by 6 bases, leaving a gap of 14 bases between them. Inclusive of the bounding cysteine and phenylalanine, the CDR3 is 14 residues long. Solely the CDR3 DNA is kept, with 42 bases framed from the first base. The reads were generated on an Illumina NovaSeq 6000. cDNA libraries for TCRalpha and TCRbeta were prepared by 5'RACE using constant-segment primers, with sample barcodes and unique molecular identifiers added. Trizol reagent was used to extract RNA from every sample. Libraries were amplified in two PCR steps, with a second sample barcode and Illumina TruSeq adapters added in the second step. Libraries were sequenced on an Illumina NovaSeq with 2 x 150 bp paired-end reads. Per the source publication's procedure: Reads were demultiplexed and collapsed into UMI-guided consensus sequences with migec v1.2.7. Using mixcr v2.1.11, UMI consensuses were aligned to TRA and TRB V and J templates and then assembled into clonotypes. A clonotype was counted as expanded or contracted only if both edgeR and NoisET called the change significant, with noise models trained on biological replicates. edgeR calls used a false discovery rate-adjusted p below 0.01 and a log2 fold-change threshold of 1. As an exploratory analysis of dynamics, max-normalized trajectories of the 1000 most abundant clonotypes were examined with PCA combined with hierarchical clustering. Separately sequenced CD4+ and CD8+ repertoires were used to assign a CD4 or CD8 phenotype to each responding clone. TCRdb reanalyzed the raw reads on its own, using fastp at Q25 for trimming and MiXCR for clone calling, and kept in-frame beta chains. Rows with one shared CDR3 protein collapse into an entry with the most common genes and DNA. TCRdb's processing, not the authors' own work, is the source of the V and J calls. Present in this sample are under 450,000 distinct CDR3 sequences, 20% to 25% of which were seen just once. 21% of the sample belongs to the ten largest clones.

This sample stems from a study of T-cell memory formation after mild COVID-19 (dated by TCRdb to 2020 to 2022). For the wider study: TCR sequence clusters from the two donors were largely donor specific. In a couple of donors, T-cell clones that expanded and contracted after mild COVID-19 were tracked by sequencing TCRalpha and TCRbeta repertoires over time. The cohort comprised two young, previously healthy adult volunteers, one female and one male. Broad study findings and their caveats: From day 15 to 85, contracting clones showed balanced CD4/CD8 phenotypes, whereas a second wave of clones that expanded from day 15 to 37 leaned towards CD4+. Contracting CD4+ clones were found mainly in CM and EM memory subsets, while CD8+ clones were enriched in EMRA. Whether the second-wave clones peaking on day 37 were SARS-CoV-2 specific was not confirmed. Some responding clones were detected in pre-infection memory, which suggested that pre-existing cross-reactive memory T cells had joined the SARS-CoV-2 response. The study included only a couple of mild cases, and larger cohorts that include severe cases with pre-infection samples were judged to be necessary.

PBMCs were isolated by Ficoll-Paque density gradient centrifugation. This sequence originates from a man aged 18 to 30 who had mild COVID-19 (a few samples of this study predate the infection). The sample titles of this study are shuffled in the database, so cell type and time point are left out; the donor was told from shared clones. Here the chain combines TRBV7-2 and TRBJ1-2; a tentative D call is TRBD1 (5 bases match). Sequencing used PBMCs or a T cell subset sorted from them (not recorded which). In nucleotides, the sequence is TGTGCCAGCAGCTTGGAGGGGTGGTTTGATGGCTACACCTTC. Its translation is CASSLEGWFDGYTF.